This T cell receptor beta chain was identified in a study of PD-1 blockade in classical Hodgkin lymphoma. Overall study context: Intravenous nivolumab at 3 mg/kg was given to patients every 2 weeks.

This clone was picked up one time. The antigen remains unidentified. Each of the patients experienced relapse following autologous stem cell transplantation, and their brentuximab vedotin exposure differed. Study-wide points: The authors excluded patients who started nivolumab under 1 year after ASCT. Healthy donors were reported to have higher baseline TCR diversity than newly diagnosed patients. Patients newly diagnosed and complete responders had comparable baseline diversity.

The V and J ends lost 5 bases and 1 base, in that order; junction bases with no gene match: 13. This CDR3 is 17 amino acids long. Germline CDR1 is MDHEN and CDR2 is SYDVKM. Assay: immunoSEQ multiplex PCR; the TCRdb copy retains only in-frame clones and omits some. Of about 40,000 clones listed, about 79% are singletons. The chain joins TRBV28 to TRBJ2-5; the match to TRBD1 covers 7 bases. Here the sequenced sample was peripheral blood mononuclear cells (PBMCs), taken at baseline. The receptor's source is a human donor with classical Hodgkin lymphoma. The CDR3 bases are TGTGCCAGCAGTCCTTTAACCGGGACAGAGTCCCAAGAGACCCAGTACTTC. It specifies CASSPLTGTESQETQYF.